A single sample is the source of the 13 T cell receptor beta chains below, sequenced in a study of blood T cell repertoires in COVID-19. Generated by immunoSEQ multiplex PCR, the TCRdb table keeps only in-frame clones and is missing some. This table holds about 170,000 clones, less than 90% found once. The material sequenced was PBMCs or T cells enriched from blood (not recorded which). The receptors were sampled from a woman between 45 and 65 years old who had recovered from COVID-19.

CDR3 sequence: CATSRDRGLYEQYV. In DNA form, the CDR3 reads TGTGCCACCAGCAGAGATCGGGGGTTATACGAGCAGTACGTC. The chain recombines TRBV15 with TRBJ2-7, with a tentative D call TRBD2 (6 bases). The V end was cut by 0 bases, the J end by 4 bases, with 10 bases between. Germline V gene lookup returns CDR1 LNHNV and CDR2 YYDKDF (reference sequence). The CDR3 sequence is 14 residues long.

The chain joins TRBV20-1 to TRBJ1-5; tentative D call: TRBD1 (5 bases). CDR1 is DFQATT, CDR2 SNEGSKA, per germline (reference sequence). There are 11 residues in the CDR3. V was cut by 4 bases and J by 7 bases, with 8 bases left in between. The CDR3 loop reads CSATQGQPQHF. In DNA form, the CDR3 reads TGCAGTGCTACTCAGGGCCAGCCCCAGCATTTT.

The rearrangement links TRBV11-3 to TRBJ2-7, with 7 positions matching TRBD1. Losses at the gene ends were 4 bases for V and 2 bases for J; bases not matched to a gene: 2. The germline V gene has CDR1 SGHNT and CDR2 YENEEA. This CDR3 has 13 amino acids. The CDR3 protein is CASSSGQTYEQYV. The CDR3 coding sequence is TGTGCCAGCAGCTCGGGACAGACCTACGAGCAGTACGTC.

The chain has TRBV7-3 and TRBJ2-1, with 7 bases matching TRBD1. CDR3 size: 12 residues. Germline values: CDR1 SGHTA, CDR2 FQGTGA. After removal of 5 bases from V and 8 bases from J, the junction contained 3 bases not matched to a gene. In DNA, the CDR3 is TGTGCCAGCAGCCCTACAGGGGATGAGCAGTTCTTC. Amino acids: CASSPTGDEQFF.

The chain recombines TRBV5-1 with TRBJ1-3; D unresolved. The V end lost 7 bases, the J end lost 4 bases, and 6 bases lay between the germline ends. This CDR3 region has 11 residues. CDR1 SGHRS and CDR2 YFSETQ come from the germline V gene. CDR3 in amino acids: CASASGNTIYF. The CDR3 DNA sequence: TGCGCCAGCGCTAGCGGAAACACCATATATTTT.

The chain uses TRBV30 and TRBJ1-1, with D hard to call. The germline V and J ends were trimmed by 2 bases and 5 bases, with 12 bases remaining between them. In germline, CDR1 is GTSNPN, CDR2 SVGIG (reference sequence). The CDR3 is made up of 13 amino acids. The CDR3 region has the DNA TGTGCCTGGAGTTTGAACACGGGGACTGAAGCTTTCTTT. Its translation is CAWSLNTGTEAFF.

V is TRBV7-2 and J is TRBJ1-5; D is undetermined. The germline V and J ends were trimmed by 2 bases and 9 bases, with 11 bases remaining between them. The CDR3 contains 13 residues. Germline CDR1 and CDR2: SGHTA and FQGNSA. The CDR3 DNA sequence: TGTGCCAGCAGCTTAAGTGAGGGTCGGCCCCAGCATTTT. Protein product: CASSLSEGRPQHF. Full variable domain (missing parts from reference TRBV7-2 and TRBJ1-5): GAGVSQSPSNKVTEKGKDVELRCDPISGHTALYWYRQSLGQGLEFLIYFQGNSAPDKSGLPSDRFSAERTGGSVSTLTIQRTQQEDSAVYLCASSLSEGRPQHFGDGTRLSIL.

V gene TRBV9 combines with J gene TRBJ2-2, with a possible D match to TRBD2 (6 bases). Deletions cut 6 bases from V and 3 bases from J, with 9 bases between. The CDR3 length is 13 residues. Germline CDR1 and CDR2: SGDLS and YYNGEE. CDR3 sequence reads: CASKEGYTGELFF. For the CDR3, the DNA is TGTGCCAGCAAGGAGGGGTACACCGGGGAGCTGTTTTTT.

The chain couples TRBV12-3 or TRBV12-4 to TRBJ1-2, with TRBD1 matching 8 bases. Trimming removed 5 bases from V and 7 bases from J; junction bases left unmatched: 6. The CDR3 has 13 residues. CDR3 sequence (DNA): TGTGCCAGCAGTCAGGGACAGGACAGTGGCTACACCTTC. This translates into CASSQGQDSGYTF.

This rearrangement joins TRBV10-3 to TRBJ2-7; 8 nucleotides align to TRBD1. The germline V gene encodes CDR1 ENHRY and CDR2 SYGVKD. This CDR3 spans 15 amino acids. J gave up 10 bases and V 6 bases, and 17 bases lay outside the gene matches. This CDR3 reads CAIREVTGELREQYV. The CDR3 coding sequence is TGTGCCATCAGGGAAGTGACAGGGGAACTACGAGAACAGTACGTC.

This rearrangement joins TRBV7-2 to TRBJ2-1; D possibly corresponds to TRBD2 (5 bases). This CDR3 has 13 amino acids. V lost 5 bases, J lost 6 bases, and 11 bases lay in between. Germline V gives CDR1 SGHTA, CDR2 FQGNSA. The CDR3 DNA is TGTGCCAGCAGCAGGGAGCTACGCAATGAGCAGTTCTTC. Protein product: CASSRELRNEQFF.

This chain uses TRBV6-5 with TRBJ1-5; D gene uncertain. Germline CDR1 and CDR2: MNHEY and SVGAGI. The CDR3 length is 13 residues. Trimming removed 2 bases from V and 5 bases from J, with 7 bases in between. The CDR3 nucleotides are TGTGCCAGCAGTTACGGCATTGATCAGCCCCAGCATTTT. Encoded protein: CASSYGIDQPQHF.

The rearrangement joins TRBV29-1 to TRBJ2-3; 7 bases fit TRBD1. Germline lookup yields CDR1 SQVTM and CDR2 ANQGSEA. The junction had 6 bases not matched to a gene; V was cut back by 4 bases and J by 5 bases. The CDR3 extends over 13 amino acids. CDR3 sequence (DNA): TGCAGCGTTGCACAGGGGTCTGGAGATACGCAGTATTTT. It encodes CSVAQGSGDTQYF.